Described below is a single T cell receptor (beta chain) sequence and its context. Its antigen is unknown. No much larger clonotype is one base removed from it; base qualities were not supplied. The intended sense of this specimen's time point label: baseline before first vaccination. Samples from vaccinated people were obtained from the UK trials COV001 and COV002, which included a single-blind randomized controlled phase 2/3 trial of AZD1222 (ChAdOx1 nCoV-19) in healthy adults. For TCRbeta chain sequencing, PBMC samples from trial participants were taken at day 0 and at day 28 after the second dose. This sample is drawn from a study of T cell responses to AZD1222 COVID-19 vaccine (TCRdb year 2021). For context, the study as a whole: AZD1222 recipients with second doses at about 4 weeks or about 12 weeks were pooled, because spike-specific TCR depth and breadth did not differ between schedules. TCR sequencing covered roughly 230 trial participants: 200 to 220 given two doses of AZD1222 and about 26 given two doses of MenACWY control vaccine. Trial participants were enrolled into age subgroups of 18-55, 56-69 and 70-plus years, which contained approximately 150, 30 and 60 TCR-sequenced participants, respectively.

What the study reported, not specific to this receptor: Only five or six AZD1222 recipients were SARS-CoV-2 seropositive at baseline, limiting conclusions about previously exposed vaccinees. Most participants were white British and females outnumbered males, and the authors suggested that clonal diversity may have been underestimated. Nearly half of unique spike-specific TCRs reportedly recognized epitopes outside regions mutated in the B.1.351 and B.1.1.7 variants. In the small 56-69-year group, the increase in depth fell short of significance, most likely because of low power. Because no day 14 peak-response samples were available, the repertoires could be characterized only after the peak T cell response. After two AZD1222 doses, spike-specific TCR breadth and depth were significantly higher than at day 0 and than in MenACWY recipients. The vaccine-associated CD4 TCRs covered the entire spike protein, and the dominant responses fell in regions 160-218 and 743-854.

The CDR3 regions of human TCRbeta chains were subjected to immunosequencing. In the paper's pipeline: Repertoire TCRs were matched against a reference library of SARS-CoV-2-specific TCRs generated with the MIRA antigen-specificity platform. Breadth meant the fraction of unique TCRs that were SARS-CoV-2-associated, whereas depth meant the fraction of total T cells that were SARS-CoV-2-associated. Each spike-specific TCR was assigned to its reactive spike region and to a CD4 or CD8 class using the MIRA data. Log10-transformed breadth and depth values were compared by one-way ANOVA with Sidak's multiple comparisons tests. Held by TCRdb, this immuneACCESS table contains in-frame sequences only and omits some clones. Under half of the omission traces to an unresolved V gene where checked; the cause of the rest is unknown. From that table come the V and J calls and clone size; the DNA was used to work out D and trimming. The sample data list 100,000 to 150,000 clones, and about 87% of these were observed just once. The ten largest clones represent about 10% of the sample.

Cut back by 0 bases and 5 bases, the V and J ends lie 10 bases apart. Reading the germline V gene (reference sequence) gives CDR1 LGHDT and CDR2 YNNKEL. The CDR3 measures 15 amino acids from cysteine to phenylalanine. Here the CDR3 DNA is all that survives: 45 bases in frame from base 1. This TCR came from an adult in good health. The source material was peripheral blood, sampled on day 0 of AZD1222 vaccination. This receptor chain uses TRBV3-1 (or the pseudogene TRBV3-2) and TRBJ2-2; no D segment can be confidently identified. For the CDR3, the sequence is CASSQDGEVTGELFF. The sequence in DNA is TGTGCCAGCAGCCAAGATGGAGAAGTGACCGGGGAGCTGTTTTTT.